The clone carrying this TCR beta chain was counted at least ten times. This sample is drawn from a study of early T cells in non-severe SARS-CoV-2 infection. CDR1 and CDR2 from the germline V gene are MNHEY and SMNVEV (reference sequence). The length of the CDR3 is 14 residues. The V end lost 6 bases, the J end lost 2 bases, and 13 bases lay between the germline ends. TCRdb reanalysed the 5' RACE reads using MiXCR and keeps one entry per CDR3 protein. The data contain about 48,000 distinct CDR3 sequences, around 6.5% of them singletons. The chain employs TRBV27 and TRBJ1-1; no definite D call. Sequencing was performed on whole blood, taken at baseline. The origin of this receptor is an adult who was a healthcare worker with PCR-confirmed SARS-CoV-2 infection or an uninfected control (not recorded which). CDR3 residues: CASSTVGINTEAFF. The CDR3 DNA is TGTGCCAGCAGCACCGTTGGAATCAACACTGAAGCTTTCTTT.